This TCR beta chain was recovered during a study of OX40 agonist ivuxolimab in advanced cancers. Study details: Patients treated during dose escalation were battling hepatocellular carcinoma, melanoma, renal cell or head and neck cancer. Study-level points and caveats: Which antigen the expanded peripheral T cells recognized is unknown. Patients with a partial response at 0.1-3.0 mg/kg had among the lowest clonal expansion.

TCRdb's copy holds only in-frame clones and misses some; the assay was immunoSEQ multiplex PCR. The sample holds approximately 38,000 clones, roughly four fifths seen once. Drawing of blood for sampling happened at baseline, at cycle 4 day 1, and at cycle 7 day 1. The germline V gene encodes CDR1 SGDLS and CDR2 YYNGEE. The CDR3 extends over 15 amino acids. Trimming left V 3 bases short and J 2 bases short, with 12 bases between. Details on this clone: Antigen specificity is unknown.

Sequences were derived from CD4+ or CD8+ T cells sorted from blood, sampled in a trial of the OX40 agonist ivuxolimab. This chain connects TRBV9 to TRBJ2-1; maybe TRBD2 (7 bases). The clonotype was recovered from an adult with an advanced solid tumor such as melanoma, head and neck, liver or kidney cancer. The DNA of the CDR3 is TGTGCCAGCAGCGGGGAGGGGGAGGCCTACAATGAGCAGTTCTTC. This translates into CASSGEGEAYNEQFF.